The rows below give T cell receptor beta chains drawn from one sample of a study of blood T cell repertoires in COVID-19. Sequencing used immunoSEQ multiplex PCR; TCRdb keeps in-frame clones, though not all of them. The data contain under 300,000 clones, around 83% of them singletons. The specimen sequenced was peripheral blood. All receptors derive from a man younger than 30 with active or convalescent COVID-19. CDR3s include the opening cysteine and the closing phenylalanine or tryptophan. The order of the fields is V gene, J gene, clone size, D gene, CDR3 protein, CDR3 DNA. D genes are given only for firm matches. The size field is filled for only some rows; it gives once, few, many or a size class.

>TRBV2|TRBJ2-5|once|TRBD2
CASSLASGGARETQYF
TGTGCCAGCAGTTTGGCTAGCGGGGGGGCCAGGGAGACCCAGTACTTC
>TRBV6-6|TRBJ2-7|-|-
CASSSQGEEQYF
TGTGCCAGCAGTTCCCAAGGAGAAGAGCAGTACTTC
>TRBV7-9|TRBJ1-1|-|TRBD1
CASSLDRGYTEAFF
TGTGCCAGCAGCCTCGACAGGGGATACACTGAAGCTTTCTTT
>TRBV5-5|TRBJ2-5|-|TRBD2
CASRSEGSGMGETQYF
TGTGCCAGCAGATCGGAAGGAAGCGGGATGGGAGAGACCCAGTACTTC
>TRBV2|TRBJ1-2|-|-
CASPVGGSLAYGYTF
TGTGCCAGCCCCGTGGGAGGGAGTTTAGCCTATGGCTACACCTTC
>TRBV28|TRBJ2-7|-|-
CASRSGYEQYF
TGTGCCAGCCGTTCGGGCTACGAGCAGTACTTC
>TRBV24-1|TRBJ2-2|-|-
CATRETSGPNTGELFF
TGTGCCACCAGAGAAACCAGCGGGCCGAACACCGGGGAGCTGTTTTTT
>TRBV9|TRBJ2-2|-|-
CASSMTANTGELFF
TGTGCCAGCTCAATGACAGCTAACACCGGGGAGCTGTTTTTT
>TRBV7-9|TRBJ2-7|few|-
CASTDPAGPYEQYF
TGTGCCAGCACCGACCCGGCAGGCCCCTACGAGCAGTACTTC
>TRBV6-5|TRBJ2-3|-|-
CASSYAYPTDTQYF
TGTGCCAGCAGTTACGCCTACCCCACAGATACGCAGTATTTT
>TRBV12-3/TRBV12-4|TRBJ2-2|few|-
CGQRHSVTGELFF
TGTGGCCAGCGTCACTCGGTGACCGGGGAGCTGTTTTTT
>TRBV4-2|TRBJ1-5|-|-
CASSQGPGYVNQPQHF
TGTGCCAGCAGCCAAGGACCAGGGTACGTCAATCAGCCCCAGCATTTT
>TRBV10-3|TRBJ2-5|-|TRBD2
CAISDLTSGKETQYF
TGTGCCATCAGTGATTTGACTAGCGGCAAAGAGACCCAGTACTTC